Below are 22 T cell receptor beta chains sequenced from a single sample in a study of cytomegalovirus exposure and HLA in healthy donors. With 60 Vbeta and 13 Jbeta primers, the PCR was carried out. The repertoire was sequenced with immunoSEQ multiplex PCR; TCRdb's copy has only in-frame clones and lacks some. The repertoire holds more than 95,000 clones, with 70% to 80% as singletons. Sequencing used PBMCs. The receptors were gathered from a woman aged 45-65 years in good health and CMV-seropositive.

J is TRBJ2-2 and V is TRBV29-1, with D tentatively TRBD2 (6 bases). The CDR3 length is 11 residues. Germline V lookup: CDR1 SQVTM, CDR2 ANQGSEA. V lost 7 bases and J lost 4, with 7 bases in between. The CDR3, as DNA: TGCAGCGGACTAGTCACCGGGGAGCTGTTTTTT. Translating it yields CSGLVTGELFF.

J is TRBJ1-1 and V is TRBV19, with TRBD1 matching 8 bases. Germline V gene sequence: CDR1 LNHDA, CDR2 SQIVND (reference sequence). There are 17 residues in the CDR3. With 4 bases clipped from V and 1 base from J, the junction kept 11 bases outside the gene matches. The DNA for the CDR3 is TGTGCCAGTAGTACGCTGGACAGGGAATACTGGAACACTGAAGCTTTCTTT. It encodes CASSTLDREYWNTEAFF.

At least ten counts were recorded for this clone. CDR3 in amino acids: CASIPDRVYGYTF. CDR3 DNA sequence: TGTGCCAGCATCCCTGACAGGGTCTATGGCTACACCTTC. The chain is built from TRBV2 and TRBJ1-2; 7 nucleotides align to TRBD1. CDR1 is SNHLY and CDR2 is FYNNEI in the germline V gene. The CDR3 extends over 13 amino acids. V was clipped by 7 bases and J by 4 bases; unmatched bases: 6.

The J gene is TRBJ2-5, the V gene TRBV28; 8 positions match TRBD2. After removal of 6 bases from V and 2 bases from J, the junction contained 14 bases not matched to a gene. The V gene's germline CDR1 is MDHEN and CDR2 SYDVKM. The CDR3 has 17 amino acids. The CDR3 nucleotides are TGTGCCAGCAGCCCCTTTAGCGGGAAGGTCCCTCAAGAGACCCAGTACTTC. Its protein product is CASSPFSGKVPQETQYF.

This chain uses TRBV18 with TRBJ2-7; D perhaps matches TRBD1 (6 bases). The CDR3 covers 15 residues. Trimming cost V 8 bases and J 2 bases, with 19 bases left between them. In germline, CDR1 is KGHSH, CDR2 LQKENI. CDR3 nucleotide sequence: TGTGCCAGCACACAAATTCCAGGGGCTGCCTACGAGCAGTACTTC. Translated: CASTQIPGAAYEQYF.

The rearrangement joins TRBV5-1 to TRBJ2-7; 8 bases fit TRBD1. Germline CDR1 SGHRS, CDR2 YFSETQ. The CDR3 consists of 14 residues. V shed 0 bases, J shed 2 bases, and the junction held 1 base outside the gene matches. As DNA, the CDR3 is TGCGCCAGCAGCTTGGGGACAGGGACCTACGAGCAGTACTTC. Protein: CASSLGTGTYEQYF.

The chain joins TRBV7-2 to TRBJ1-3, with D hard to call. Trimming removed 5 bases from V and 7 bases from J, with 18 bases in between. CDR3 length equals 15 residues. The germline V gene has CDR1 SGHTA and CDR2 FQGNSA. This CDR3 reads CASSISPLRGNTIYF. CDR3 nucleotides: TGTGCCAGCAGCATCTCTCCCCTAAGAGGGAACACCATATATTTT.

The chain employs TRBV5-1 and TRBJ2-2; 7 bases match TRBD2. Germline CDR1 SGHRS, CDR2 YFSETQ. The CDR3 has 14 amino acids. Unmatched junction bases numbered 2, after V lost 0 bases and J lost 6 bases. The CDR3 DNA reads TGCGCCAGCAGCTTGGGGACTAGGCCCGGGGAGCTGTTTTTT. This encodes CASSLGTRPGELFF.

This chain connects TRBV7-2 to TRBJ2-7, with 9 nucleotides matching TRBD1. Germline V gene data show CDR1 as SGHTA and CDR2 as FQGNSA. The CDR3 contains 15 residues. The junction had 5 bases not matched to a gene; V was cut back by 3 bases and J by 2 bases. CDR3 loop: CASSFKWDRAYEQYF. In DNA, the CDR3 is TGTGCCAGCAGCTTCAAGTGGGACAGGGCCTACGAGCAGTACTTC.

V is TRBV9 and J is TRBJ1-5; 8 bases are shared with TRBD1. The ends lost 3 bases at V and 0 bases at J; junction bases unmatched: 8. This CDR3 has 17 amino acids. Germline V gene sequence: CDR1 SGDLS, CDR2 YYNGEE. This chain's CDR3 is CASSATGDVSSNQPQHF. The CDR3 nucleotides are TGTGCCAGCAGCGCGACAGGGGATGTGAGTAGCAATCAGCCCCAGCATTTT.

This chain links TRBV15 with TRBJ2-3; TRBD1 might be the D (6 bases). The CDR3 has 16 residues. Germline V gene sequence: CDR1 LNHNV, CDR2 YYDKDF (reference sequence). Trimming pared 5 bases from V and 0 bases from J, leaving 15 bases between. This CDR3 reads CATSPDRTVSTDTQYF. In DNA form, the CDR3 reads TGTGCCACCAGCCCCGACAGGACTGTTAGCACAGATACGCAGTATTTT.

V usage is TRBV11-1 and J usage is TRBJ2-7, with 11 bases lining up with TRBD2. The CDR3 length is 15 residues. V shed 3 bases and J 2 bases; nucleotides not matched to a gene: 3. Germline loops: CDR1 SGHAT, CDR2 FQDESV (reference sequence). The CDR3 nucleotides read TGTGCCAGCAGCTTTAATAGCGGGAGGGCCTACGAGCAGTACTTC. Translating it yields CASSFNSGRAYEQYF.

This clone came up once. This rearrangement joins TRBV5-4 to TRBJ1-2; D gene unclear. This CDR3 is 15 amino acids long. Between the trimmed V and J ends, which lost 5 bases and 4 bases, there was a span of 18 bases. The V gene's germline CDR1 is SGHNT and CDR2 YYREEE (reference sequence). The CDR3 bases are TGTGCCAGCAGTTCGGTGGTTCGCGGGTCCTATGGCTACACCTTC. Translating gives CASSSVVRGSYGYTF.

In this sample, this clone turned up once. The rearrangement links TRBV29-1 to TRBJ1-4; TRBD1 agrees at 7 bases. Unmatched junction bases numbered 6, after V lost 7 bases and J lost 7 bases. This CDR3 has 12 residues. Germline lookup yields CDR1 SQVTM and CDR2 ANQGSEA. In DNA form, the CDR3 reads TGCAGCGCCTTGACAGGGACTGAAAAACTGTTTTTT. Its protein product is CSALTGTEKLFF.

The CDR3 loop reads CASSSAGTGSYEQYF. The CDR3 DNA is TGTGCCAGCAGTTCGGCCGGGACAGGGTCCTACGAGCAGTACTTC. The chain links TRBV6-5 to TRBJ2-7; 9 bases line up with TRBD1. The CDR3 extends over 15 amino acids. Germline CDR1 is MNHEY and CDR2 is SVGAGI. The ends lost 4 bases at V and 1 base at J; junction bases unmatched: 5.

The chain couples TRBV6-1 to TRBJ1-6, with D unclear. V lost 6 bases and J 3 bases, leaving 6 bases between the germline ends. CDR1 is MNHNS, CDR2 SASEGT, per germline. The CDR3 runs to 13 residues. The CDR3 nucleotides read TGTGCCAGCAGGGCAGTCTATAATTCACCCCTCCACTTT. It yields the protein CASRAVYNSPLHF.

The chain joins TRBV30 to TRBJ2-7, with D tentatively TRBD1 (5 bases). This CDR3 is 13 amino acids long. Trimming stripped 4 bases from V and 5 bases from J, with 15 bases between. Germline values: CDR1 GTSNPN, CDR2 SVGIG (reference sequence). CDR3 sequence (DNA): TGTGCCTGGAAAGCAAGGGGTCCCAACGAGCAGTACTTC. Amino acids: CAWKARGPNEQYF. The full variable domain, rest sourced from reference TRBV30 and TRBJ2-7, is SQTIHQWPATLVQPVGSPLSLECTVEGTSNPNLYWYRQAAGRGLQLLFYSVGIGQISSEVPQNLSASRPQDRQFILSSKKLLLSDSGFYLCAWKARGPNEQYFGPGTRLTVT.

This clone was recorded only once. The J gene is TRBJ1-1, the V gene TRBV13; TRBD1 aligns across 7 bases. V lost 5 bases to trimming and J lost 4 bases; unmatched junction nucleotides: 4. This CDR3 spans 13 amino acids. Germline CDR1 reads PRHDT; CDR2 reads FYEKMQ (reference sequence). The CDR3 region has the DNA TGTGCCAGCAGCGCCGGGACAGTCACTGAAGCTTTCTTT. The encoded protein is CASSAGTVTEAFF.

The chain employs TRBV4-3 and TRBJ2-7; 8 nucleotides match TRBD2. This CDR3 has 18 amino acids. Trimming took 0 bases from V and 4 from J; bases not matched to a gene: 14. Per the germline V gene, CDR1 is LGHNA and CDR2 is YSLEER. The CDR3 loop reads CASSQDGGLAVNKYEQYF. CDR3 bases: TGCGCCAGCAGCCAAGATGGAGGACTAGCAGTTAACAAGTACGAGCAGTACTTC.

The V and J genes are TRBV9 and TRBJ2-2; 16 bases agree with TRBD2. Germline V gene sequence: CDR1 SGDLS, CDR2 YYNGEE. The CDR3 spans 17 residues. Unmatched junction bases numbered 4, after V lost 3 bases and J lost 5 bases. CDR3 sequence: CASSGGGLAGGTGELFF. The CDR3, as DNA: TGTGCCAGCAGCGGAGGGGGACTAGCGGGAGGGACCGGGGAGCTGTTTTTT. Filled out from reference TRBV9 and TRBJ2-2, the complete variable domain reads DSGVTQTPKHLITATGQRVTLRCSPRSGDLSVYWYQQSLDQGLQFLIQYYNGEERAKGNILERFSAQQFPDLHSELNLSSLELGDSALYFCASSGGGLAGGTGELFFGEGSRLTVL.

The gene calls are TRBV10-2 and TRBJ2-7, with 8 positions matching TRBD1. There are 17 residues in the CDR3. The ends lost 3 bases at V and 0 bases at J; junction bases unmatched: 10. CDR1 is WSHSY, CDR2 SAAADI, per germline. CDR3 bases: TGCGCCAGCAGTGATTATCATACACAGGGGGGCTCCTACGAGCAGTACTTC. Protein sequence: CASSDYHTQGGSYEQYF.

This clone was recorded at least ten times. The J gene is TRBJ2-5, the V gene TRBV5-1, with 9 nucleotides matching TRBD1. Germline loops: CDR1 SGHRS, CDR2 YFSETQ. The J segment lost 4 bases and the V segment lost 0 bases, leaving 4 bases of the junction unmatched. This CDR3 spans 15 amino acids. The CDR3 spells CASSLGGDRVETQYF. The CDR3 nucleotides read TGCGCCAGCAGCTTGGGAGGGGACAGGGTAGAGACCCAGTACTTC.